This record looks at one T cell receptor (beta chain) sequence and its context. Its cognate antigen is unknown. Clones were read by immunoSEQ multiplex PCR, and TCRdb kept only the in-frame ones, dropping some. The data show approximately 17,000 clones, 75% to 90% seen once. This record belongs to a study of T cell repertoires in ileal Crohn's disease. Study details: Operated complications were stricturing disease (61%) and penetrating disease (roughly 39%). General observations from the study: Compared with non-smokers, active smokers at surgery showed more clonal expansions. High-frequency clones were more common in sorted CD8 than CD4 cells.

CDR1 SQVTM and CDR2 ANQGSEA come from the germline V gene. The ends were cut back, 3 bases at V and 0 bases at J, with 8 bases in the middle. CDR3 length equals 14 residues. This TCR was recovered from an adult with Crohn's disease. Sequenced: ileal tissue. The chain joins TRBV29-1 to TRBJ2-2; weak D call: TRBD1 (5 bases). The CDR3 loop reads CSVDSTANTGELFF. CDR3 sequence (DNA): TGCAGCGTTGATTCGACAGCGAACACCGGGGAGCTGTTTTTT.